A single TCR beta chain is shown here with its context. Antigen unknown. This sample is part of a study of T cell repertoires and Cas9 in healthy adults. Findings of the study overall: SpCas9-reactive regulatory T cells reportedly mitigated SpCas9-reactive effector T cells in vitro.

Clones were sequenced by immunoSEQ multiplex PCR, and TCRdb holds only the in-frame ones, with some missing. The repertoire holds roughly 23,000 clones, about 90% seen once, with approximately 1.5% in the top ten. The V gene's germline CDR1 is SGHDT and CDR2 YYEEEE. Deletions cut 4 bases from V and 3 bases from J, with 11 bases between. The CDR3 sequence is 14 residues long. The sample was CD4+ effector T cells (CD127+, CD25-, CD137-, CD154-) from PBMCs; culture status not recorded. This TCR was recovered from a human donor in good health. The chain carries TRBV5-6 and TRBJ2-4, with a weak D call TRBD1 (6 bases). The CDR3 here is CASSPGTYKNIQYF. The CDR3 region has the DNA TGTGCCAGCAGCCCCGGGACATACAAAAACATTCAGTACTTC.